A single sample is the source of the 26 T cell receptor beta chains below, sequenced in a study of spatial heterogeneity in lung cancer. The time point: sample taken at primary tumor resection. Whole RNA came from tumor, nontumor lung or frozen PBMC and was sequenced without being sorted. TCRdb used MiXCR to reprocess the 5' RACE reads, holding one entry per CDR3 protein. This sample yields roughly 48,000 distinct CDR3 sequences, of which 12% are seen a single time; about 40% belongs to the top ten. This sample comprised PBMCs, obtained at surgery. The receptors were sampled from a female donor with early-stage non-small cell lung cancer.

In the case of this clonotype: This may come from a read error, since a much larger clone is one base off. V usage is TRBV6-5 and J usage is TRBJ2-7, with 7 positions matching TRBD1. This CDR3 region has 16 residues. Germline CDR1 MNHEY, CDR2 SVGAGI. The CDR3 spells CASSLTAGTEIYEQHF. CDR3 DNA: TGTGCCAGCAGTTTAACGGCCGGGACAGAGATCTACGAGCAGCACTTC.

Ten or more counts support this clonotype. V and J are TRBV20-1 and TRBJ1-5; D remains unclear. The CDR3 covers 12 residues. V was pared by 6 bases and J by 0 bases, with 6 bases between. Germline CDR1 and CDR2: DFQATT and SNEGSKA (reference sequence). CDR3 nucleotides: TGCAGTGCCAGATATAGCAATCAGCCCCAGCATTTT. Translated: CSARYSNQPQHF.

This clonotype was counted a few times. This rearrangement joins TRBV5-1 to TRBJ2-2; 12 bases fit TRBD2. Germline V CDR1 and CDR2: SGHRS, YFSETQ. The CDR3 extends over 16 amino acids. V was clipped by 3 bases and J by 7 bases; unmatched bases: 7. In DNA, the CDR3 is TGCGCCAGCAGCTCCGGACTAGCGGGGAGCGGCGGGGAGCTGTTTTTT. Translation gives CASSSGLAGSGGELFF.

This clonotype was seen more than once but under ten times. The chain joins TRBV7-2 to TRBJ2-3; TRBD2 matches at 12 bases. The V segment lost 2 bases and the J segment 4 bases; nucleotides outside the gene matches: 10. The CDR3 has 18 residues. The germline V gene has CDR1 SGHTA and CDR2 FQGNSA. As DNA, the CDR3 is TGTGCCAGCAGCTTAAGGCTAGCGGGGGGGCGTCCCCCAGATACGCAGTATTTT. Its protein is CASSLRLAGGRPPDTQYF.

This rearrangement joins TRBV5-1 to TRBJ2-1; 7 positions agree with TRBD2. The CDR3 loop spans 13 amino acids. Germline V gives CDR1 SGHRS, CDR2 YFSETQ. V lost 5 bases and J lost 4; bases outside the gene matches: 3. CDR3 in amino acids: CASSGGGYNEQFF. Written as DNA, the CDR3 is TGCGCCAGCAGTGGCGGGGGATACAATGAGCAGTTCTTC.

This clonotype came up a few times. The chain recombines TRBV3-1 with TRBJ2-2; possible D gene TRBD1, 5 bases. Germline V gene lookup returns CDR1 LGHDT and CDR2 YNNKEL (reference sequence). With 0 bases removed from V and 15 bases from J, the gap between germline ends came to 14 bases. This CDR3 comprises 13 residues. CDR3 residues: CASSQEPSRVLFF. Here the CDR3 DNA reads TGTGCCAGCAGCCAAGAACCGAGCAGGGTCTTGTTTTTT.

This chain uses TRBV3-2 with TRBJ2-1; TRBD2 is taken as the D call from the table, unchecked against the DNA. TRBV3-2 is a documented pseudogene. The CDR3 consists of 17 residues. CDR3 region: CASSQSTGRRSYNEQFF. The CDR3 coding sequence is TGTGCCAGCAGCCAATCGACGGGGAGACGCTCCTACAATGAGCAGTTCTTC.

DNA of the CDR3: TGCGCCAGCAGCTTGTTCGGGCGGGGGAGCTCCTACAATGAGCAGTTCTTC. As protein: CASSLFGRGSSYNEQFF. This sequence joins TRBV5-1 and TRBJ2-1, with 7 bases aligning to TRBD2. V shed 1 base, J shed 0 bases, and the junction held 7 bases outside the gene matches. The CDR3 consists of 17 residues. The germline CDR1 and CDR2 sequences are SGHRS and YFSETQ.

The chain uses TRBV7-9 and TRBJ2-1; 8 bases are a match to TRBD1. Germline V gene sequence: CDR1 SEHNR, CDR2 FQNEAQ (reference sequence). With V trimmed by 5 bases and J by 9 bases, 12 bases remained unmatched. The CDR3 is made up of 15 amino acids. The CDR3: CASSPGQGPLSEQFF. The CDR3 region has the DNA TGTGCCAGCAGCCCAGGACAGGGTCCACTCAGTGAGCAGTTCTTC.

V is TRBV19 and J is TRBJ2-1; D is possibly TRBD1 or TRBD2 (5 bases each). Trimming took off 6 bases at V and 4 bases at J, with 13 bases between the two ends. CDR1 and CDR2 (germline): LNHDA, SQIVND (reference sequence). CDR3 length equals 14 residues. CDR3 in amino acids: CASRSGAPYNEQFF. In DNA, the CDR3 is TGTGCCAGTAGGTCCGGGGCTCCTTACAATGAGCAGTTCTTC. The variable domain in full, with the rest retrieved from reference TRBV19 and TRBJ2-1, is DGGITQSPKYLFRKEGQNVTLSCEQNLNHDAMYWYRQDPGQGLRLIYYSQIVNDFQKGDIAEGYSVSREKKESFPLTVTSAQKNPTAFYLCASRSGAPYNEQFFGPGTRLTVL.

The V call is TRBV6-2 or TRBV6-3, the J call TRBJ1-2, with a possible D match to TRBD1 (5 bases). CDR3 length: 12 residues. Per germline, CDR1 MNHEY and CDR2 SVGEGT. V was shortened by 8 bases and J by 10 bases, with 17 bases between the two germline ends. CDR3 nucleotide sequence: TGTGCCAGCCGGGACCCCGATCGTGACTACACCTTC. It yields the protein CASRDPDRDYTF.

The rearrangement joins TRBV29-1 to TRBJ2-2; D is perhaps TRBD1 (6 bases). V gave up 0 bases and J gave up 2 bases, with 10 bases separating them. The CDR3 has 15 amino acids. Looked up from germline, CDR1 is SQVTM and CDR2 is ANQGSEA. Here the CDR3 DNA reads TGCAGCGTTGAAGATTGGGACACCAACACCGGGGAGCTGTTTTTT. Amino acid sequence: CSVEDWDTNTGELFF.

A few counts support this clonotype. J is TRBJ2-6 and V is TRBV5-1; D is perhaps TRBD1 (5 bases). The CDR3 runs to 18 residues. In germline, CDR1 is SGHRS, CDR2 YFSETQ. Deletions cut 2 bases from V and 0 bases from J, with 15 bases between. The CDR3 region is CASSFLGQGISGANVLTF. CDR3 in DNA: TGCGCCAGCAGCTTCCTGGGCCAGGGCATCTCTGGGGCCAACGTCCTGACTTTC.

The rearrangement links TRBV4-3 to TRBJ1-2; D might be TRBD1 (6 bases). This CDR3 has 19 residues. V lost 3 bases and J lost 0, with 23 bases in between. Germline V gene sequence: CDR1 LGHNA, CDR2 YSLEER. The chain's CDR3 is CASSQRVPRTDLANYGYTF. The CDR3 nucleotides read TGCGCCAGCAGCCAGCGGGTTCCTAGGACAGACTTAGCTAACTATGGCTACACCTTC.

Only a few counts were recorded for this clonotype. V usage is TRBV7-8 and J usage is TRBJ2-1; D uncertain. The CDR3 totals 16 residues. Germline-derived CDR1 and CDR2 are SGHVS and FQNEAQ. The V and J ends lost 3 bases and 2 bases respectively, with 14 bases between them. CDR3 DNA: TGTGCCAGCAGCTTGGCCGGATCGCGCGCCTACAATGAGCAGTTCTTC. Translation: CASSLAGSRAYNEQFF.

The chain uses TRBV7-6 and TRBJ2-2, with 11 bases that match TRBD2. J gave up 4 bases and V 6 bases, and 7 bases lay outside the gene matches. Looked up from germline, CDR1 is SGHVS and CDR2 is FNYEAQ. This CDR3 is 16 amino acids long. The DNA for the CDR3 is TGTGCCAGCAGTGATAGCGGGGGGGCTGGCACCGGGGAGCTGTTTTTT. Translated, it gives CASSDSGGAGTGELFF.

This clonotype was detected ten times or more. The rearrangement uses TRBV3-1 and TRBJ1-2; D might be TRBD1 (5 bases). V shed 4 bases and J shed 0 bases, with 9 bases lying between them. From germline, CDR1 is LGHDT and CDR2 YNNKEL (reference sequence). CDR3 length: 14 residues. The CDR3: CASSPRGANYGYTF. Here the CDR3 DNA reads TGTGCCAGCAGCCCGAGGGGCGCTAACTATGGCTACACCTTC.

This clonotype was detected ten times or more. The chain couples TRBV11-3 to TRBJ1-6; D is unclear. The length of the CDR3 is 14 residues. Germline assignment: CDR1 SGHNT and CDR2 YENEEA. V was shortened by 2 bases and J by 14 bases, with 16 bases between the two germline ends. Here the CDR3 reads CASSLSQWGFTLHF. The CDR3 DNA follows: TGTGCCAGCAGCTTAAGTCAGTGGGGATTCACCCTCCACTTT. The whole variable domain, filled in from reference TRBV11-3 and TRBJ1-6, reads EAGVVQSPRYKIIEKKQPVAFWCNPISGHNTLYWYLQNLGQGPELLIRYENEEAVDDSQLPKDRFSAERLKGVDSTLKIQPAELGDSAVYLCASSLSQWGFTLHFGNGTRLTVT.

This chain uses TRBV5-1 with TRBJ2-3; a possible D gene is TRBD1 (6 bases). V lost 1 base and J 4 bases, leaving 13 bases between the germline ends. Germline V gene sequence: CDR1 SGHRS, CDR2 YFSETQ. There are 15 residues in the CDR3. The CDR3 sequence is CASSLFGRGSDTQYF. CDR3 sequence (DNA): TGCGCCAGCAGCTTGTTTGGCAGGGGCTCAGATACGCAGTATTTT.

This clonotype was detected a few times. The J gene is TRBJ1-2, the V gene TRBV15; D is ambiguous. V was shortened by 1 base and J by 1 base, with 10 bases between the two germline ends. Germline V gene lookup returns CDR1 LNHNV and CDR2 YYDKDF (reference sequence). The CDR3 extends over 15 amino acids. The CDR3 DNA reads TGTGCCACCAGCAGAGGGGTAGATAATAACTATGGCTACACCTTC. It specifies CATSRGVDNNYGYTF.

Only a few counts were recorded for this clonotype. DNA of the CDR3: TGTGCCAGCAGCCAAGTAAGGCACGAGCAGTACTTC. Residues: CASSQVRHEQYF. The chain employs TRBV14 and TRBJ2-7; D not resolved. CDR3 length equals 12 residues. V was cut by 1 base and J by 5 bases, with 6 bases left in between. Germline CDR1 SGHDN, CDR2 FVKESK.

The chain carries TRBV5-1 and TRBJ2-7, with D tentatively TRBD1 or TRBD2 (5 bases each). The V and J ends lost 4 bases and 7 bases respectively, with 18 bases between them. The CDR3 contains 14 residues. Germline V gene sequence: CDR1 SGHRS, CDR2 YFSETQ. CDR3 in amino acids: CASSRDGRDREQYF. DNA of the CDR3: TGCGCCAGCAGCCGCGACGGACGGGACCGGGAGCAGTACTTC.

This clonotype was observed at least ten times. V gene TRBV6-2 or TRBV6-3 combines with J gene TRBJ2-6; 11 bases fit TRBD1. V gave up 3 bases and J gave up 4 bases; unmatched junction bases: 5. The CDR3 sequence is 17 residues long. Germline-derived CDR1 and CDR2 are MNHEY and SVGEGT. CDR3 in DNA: TGTGCCAGCAGTTATGGACAGGGGGCGCCAGGGGCCAACGTCCTGACTTTC. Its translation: CASSYGQGAPGANVLTF.

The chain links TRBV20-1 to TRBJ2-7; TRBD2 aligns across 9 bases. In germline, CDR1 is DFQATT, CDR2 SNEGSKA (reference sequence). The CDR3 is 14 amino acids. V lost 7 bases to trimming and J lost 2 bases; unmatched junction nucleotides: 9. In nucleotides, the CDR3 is TGCAGTGTTCCTAGCGGGGCGCCGCCCTACGAGCAGTACTTC. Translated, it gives CSVPSGAPPYEQYF.

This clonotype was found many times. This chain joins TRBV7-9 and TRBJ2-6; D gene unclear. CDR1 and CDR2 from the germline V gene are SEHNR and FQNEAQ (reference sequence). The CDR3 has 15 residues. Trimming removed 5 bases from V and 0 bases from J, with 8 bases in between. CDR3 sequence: CASSLQSSGANVLTF. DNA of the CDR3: TGTGCCAGCAGCCTACAGAGCTCTGGGGCCAACGTCCTGACTTTC.

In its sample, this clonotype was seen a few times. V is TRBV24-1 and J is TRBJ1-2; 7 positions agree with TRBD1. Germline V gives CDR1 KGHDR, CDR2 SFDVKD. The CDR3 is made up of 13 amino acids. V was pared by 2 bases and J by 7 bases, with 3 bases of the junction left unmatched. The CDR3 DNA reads TGTGCCACCAGTGATTCACAGGGGTCTGGCTACACCTTC. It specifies CATSDSQGSGYTF.